A selection of T cell receptor beta chains follows, all from one sample in a study of OX40 agonist ivuxolimab in advanced cancers. The table came from immunoSEQ multiplex PCR; TCRdb's copy has only in-frame clones and leaves some out. The sample gives 50,000 or so clones, 80% to 90% of which show up once; over 3% is in the top ten. Sequenced here: CD4+ or CD8+ T cells sorted from blood, sampled in a trial of the OX40 agonist ivuxolimab. The receptors come from an adult with an advanced solid tumor such as melanoma, head and neck, liver or kidney cancer. Each CDR3 is given with its conserved first and last residue. The D gene is left open where the match is weak. Size values are once, few and many counts, or a class for expanded clones, and some rows have none.

NA,TRBV28,TRBJ2-5,TRBD1,CASRGTASETQYF,TGTGCCAGCAGAGGGACAGCGTCGGAGACCCAGTACTTC
NA,TRBV19,TRBJ1-6,NA,CASSIQGIAAYSPLHF,TGTGCCAGTAGTATCCAGGGGATCGCAGCTTATTCACCCCTCCACTTT
NA,TRBV6-6,TRBJ2-3,TRBD2,CASSEAGDPDTQYF,TGTGCCAGCAGCGAGGCGGGGGACCCAGATACGCAGTATTTT
NA,TRBV5-1,TRBJ2-3,TRBD2,CASTNLLAGGADTQYF,TGCGCCAGCACCAACCTCCTAGCGGGAGGTGCAGATACGCAGTATTTT
NA,TRBV5-8,TRBJ2-5,TRBD2,CASSYLGLAGVTETQYF,TGTGCCAGCAGCTATTTGGGACTAGCGGGAGTTACGGAGACCCAGTACTTC
NA,TRBV2,TRBJ1-4,NA,CASSEQGSNEKLFF,TGTGCCAGCAGTGAACAGGGGTCTAATGAAAAACTGTTTTTT
NA,TRBV2,TRBJ1-2,TRBD1,CASSPQGIVGYTF,TGTGCCAGCAGTCCACAGGGGATAGTAGGCTACACCTTC
few,TRBV4-3,TRBJ2-1,TRBD2,CASSRATSGSSNEQFF,TGCGCCAGCAGCCGAGCGACTAGCGGGAGTAGCAATGAGCAGTTCTTC
NA,TRBV19,TRBJ2-5,NA,CASRVSWSDQETQYF,TGTGCCAGTAGGGTTAGCTGGAGTGACCAAGAGACCCAGTACTTC
NA,TRBV18,TRBJ2-2,NA,CASSPPTGELFF,TGTGCCAGCTCACCCCCAACAGGGGAGCTGTTTTTT
few,TRBV2,TRBJ1-1,TRBD1,CASGEDRGSEAFF,TGTGCCAGCGGGGAGGACAGGGGCTCTGAAGCTTTCTTT
NA,TRBV6-6,TRBJ1-3,NA,CASRPLNRFSGNTIYF,TGTGCCAGCAGGCCCCTTAACCGGTTCTCTGGAAACACCATATATTTT
NA,TRBV5-1,TRBJ1-4,NA,CASSLGGANEKLFF,TGCGCCAGCAGCTTAGGGGGGGCTAATGAAAAACTGTTTTTT
once,TRBV10-1,TRBJ2-1,NA,CASGGRDNEQFF,TGCGCCAGCGGGGGACGGGACAATGAGCAGTTCTTC
NA,TRBV14,TRBJ2-3,NA,CASSHTDTQYF,TGTGCCAGCAGCCACACAGATACGCAGTATTTT
NA,TRBV28,TRBJ2-3,TRBD1,CASSSRGYGTDTQYF,TGTGCCAGCAGTTCCAGGGGGTACGGCACAGATACGCAGTATTTT
NA,TRBV7-6,TRBJ1-1,NA,CASSRRTTGSTEAFF,TGTGCCAGCAGCCGACGAACTACAGGGTCCACTGAAGCTTTCTTT
NA,TRBV9,TRBJ1-2,NA,CASSPDPDGNYGYTF,TGTGCCAGCAGCCCAGACCCCGACGGAAACTATGGCTACACCTTC
NA,TRBV6-5,TRBJ1-2,NA,CASRLDGTLGGYTF,TGTGCCAGCAGACTCGACGGAACCCTTGGGGGCTACACCTTC